This T cell receptor (beta chain) emerged from a study of blood T cell repertoires in COVID-19. This CDR3 is built from 16 residues. Germline assignment: CDR1 SGHTA and CDR2 FQGNSA. The J segment lost 2 bases and the V segment lost 5 bases, leaving 6 bases of the junction unmatched. Sequenced by immunoSEQ multiplex PCR; TCRdb stores in-frame clones only, minus some. The sample shows hundreds of thousands of clones, 80% to 90% of them seen only once. This sequence was found in a man between 18 and 29 years old who had recovered from COVID-19. V gene TRBV7-2 combines with J gene TRBJ2-1; 10 positions agree with TRBD1. Sequencing was done on a sample of PBMCs or T cells enriched from blood (not recorded which). The CDR3: CASSRSGQGPYNEQFF. The CDR3 DNA reads as TGTGCCAGCAGCAGGTCGGGACAGGGGCCCTACAATGAGCAGTTCTTC.